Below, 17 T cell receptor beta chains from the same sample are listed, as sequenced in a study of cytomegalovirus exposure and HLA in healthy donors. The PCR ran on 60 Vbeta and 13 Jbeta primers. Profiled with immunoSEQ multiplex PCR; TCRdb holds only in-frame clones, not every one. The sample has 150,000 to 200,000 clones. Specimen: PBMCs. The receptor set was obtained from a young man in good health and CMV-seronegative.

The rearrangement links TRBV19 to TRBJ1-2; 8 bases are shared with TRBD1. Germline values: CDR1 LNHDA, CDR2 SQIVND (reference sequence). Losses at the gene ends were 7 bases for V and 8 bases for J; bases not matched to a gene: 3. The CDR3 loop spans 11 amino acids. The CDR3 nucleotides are TGTGCCAGTAAACAGGGGGACGGCTACACCTTC. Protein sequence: CASKQGDGYTF.

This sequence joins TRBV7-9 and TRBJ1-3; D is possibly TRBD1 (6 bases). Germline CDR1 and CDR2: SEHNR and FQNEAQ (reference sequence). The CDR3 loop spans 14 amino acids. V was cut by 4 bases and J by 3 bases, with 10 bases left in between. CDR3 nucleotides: TGTGCCAGCAGCTCTGGACAGAATGGAAACACCATATATTTT. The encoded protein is CASSSGQNGNTIYF.

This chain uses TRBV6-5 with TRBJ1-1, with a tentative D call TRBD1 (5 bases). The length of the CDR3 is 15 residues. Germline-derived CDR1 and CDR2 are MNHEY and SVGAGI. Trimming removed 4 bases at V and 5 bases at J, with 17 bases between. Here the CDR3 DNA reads TGTGCCAGCAGTTCCGGGGCTGCGGGGAGGACTGAAGCTTTCTTT. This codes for CASSSGAAGRTEAFF.

CDR3 in DNA: TGTGGGCTACGGGAGAACACTGAAGCTTTCTTT. Residues: CGLRENTEAFF. This chain joins TRBV30 and TRBJ1-1; D is unresolved. Germline V gene sequence: CDR1 GTSNPN, CDR2 SVGIG (reference sequence). The CDR3 runs to 11 residues. The variable domain in full, completed from reference TRBV30 and TRBJ1-1, reads SQTIHQWPATLVQPVGSPLSLECTVEGTSNPNLYWYRQAAGRGLQLLFYSVGIGQISSEVPQNLSASRPQDRQFILSSKKLLLSDSGFYLCGLRENTEAFFGQGTRLTVV.

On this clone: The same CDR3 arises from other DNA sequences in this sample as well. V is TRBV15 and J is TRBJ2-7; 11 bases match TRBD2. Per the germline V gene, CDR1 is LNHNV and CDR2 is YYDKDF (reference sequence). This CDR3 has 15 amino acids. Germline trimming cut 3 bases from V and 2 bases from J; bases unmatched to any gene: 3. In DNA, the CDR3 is TGTGCCACCAGCAGCGGGACTAGCGGTACCTACGAGCAGTACTTC. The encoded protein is CATSSGTSGTYEQYF. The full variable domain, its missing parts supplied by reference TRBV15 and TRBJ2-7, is DAMVIQNPRYQVTQFGKPVTLSCSQTLNHNVMYWYQQKSSQAPKLLFHYYDKDFNNEADTPDNFQSRRPNTSFCFLDIRSPGLGDTAMYLCATSSGTSGTYEQYFGPGTRLTVT.

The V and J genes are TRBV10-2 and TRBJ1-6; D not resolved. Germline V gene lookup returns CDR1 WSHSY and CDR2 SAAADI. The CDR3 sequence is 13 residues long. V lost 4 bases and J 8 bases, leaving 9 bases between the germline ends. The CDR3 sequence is CASSVRRDSPLHF. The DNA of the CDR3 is TGCGCCAGCAGTGTTAGGAGGGATTCACCCCTCCACTTT.

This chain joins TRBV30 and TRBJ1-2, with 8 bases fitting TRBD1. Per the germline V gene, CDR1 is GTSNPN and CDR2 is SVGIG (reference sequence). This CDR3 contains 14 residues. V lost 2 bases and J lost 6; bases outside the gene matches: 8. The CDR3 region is CAWSRARGLDGYTF. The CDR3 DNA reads TGTGCCTGGAGTCGTGCCAGGGGGCTCGATGGCTACACCTTC.

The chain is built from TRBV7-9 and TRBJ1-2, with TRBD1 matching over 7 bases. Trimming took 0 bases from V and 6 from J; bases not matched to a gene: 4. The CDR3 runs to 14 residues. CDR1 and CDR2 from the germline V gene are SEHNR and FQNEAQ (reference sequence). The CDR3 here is CASSLAGRGNGYTF. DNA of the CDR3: TGTGCCAGCAGCTTAGCAGGCAGGGGGAATGGCTACACCTTC.

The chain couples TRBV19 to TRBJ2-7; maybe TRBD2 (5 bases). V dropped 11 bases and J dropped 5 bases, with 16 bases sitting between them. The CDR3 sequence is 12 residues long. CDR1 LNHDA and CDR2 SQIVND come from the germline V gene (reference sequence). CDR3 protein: CASSRGSHEQYF. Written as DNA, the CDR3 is TGTGCCTCTAGTAGAGGGAGTCACGAGCAGTACTTC.

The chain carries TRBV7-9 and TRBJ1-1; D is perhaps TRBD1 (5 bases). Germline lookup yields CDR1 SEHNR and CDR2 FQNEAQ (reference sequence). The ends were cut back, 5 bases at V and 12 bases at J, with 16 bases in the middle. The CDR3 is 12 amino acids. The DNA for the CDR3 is TGTGCCAGCAGCCGCGGGGGGGACCGATCTTTCTTT. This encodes CASSRGGDRSFF.

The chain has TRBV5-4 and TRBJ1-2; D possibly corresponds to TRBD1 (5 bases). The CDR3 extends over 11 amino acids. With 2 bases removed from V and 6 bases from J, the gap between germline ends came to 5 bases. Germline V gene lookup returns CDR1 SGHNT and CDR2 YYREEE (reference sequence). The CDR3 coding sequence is TGTGCCAGCAGCTTCAGGGATGGCTACACCTTC. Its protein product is CASSFRDGYTF.

In DNA, the CDR3 is TGTGCCAGCTCACCACGGGAGGAAGCTTTCTTT. Protein: CASSPREEAFF. J is TRBJ1-1 and V is TRBV18; no reliable D call. Trimming removed 1 base from V and 8 bases from J, with 5 bases in between. CDR1 is KGHSH, CDR2 LQKENI, per germline. CDR3 length equals 11 residues.

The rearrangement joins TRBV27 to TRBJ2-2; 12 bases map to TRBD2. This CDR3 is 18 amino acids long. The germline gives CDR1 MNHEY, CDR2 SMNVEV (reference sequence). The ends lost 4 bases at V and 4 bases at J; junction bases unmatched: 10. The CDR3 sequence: CASSYALAGGPTTGELFF. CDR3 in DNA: TGTGCCAGCAGTTACGCCCTAGCGGGAGGGCCGACCACCGGGGAGCTGTTTTTT.

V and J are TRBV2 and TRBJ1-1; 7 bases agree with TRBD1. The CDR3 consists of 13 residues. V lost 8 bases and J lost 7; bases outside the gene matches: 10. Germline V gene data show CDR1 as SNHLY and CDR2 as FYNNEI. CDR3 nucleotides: TGTGCCAGCGGGAGACAGGGAAGTATTGAAGCTTTCTTT. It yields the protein CASGRQGSIEAFF.

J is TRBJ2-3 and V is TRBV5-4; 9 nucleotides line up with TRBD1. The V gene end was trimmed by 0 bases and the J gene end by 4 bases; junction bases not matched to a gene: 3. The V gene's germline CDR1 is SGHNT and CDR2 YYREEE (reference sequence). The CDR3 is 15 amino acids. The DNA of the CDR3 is TGTGCCAGCAGCTTGGTGAGACAGGGGGCAGATACGCAGTATTTT. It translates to CASSLVRQGADTQYF.

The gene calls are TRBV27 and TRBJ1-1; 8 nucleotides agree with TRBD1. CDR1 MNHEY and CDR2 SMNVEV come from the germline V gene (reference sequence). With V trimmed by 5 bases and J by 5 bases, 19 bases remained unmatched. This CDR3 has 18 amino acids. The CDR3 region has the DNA TGTGCCAGCAGTCTCCAGCCGGCGGACAGGGCCGAGGGGACTGAAGCTTTCTTT. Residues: CASSLQPADRAEGTEAFF.

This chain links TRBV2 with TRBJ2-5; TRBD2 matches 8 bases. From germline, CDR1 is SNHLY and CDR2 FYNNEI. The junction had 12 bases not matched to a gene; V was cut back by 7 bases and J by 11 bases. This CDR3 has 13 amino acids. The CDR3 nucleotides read TGTGCCAGCAATTTACAGGGAGCGGGGGAGCAGTACTTC. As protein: CASNLQGAGEQYF.